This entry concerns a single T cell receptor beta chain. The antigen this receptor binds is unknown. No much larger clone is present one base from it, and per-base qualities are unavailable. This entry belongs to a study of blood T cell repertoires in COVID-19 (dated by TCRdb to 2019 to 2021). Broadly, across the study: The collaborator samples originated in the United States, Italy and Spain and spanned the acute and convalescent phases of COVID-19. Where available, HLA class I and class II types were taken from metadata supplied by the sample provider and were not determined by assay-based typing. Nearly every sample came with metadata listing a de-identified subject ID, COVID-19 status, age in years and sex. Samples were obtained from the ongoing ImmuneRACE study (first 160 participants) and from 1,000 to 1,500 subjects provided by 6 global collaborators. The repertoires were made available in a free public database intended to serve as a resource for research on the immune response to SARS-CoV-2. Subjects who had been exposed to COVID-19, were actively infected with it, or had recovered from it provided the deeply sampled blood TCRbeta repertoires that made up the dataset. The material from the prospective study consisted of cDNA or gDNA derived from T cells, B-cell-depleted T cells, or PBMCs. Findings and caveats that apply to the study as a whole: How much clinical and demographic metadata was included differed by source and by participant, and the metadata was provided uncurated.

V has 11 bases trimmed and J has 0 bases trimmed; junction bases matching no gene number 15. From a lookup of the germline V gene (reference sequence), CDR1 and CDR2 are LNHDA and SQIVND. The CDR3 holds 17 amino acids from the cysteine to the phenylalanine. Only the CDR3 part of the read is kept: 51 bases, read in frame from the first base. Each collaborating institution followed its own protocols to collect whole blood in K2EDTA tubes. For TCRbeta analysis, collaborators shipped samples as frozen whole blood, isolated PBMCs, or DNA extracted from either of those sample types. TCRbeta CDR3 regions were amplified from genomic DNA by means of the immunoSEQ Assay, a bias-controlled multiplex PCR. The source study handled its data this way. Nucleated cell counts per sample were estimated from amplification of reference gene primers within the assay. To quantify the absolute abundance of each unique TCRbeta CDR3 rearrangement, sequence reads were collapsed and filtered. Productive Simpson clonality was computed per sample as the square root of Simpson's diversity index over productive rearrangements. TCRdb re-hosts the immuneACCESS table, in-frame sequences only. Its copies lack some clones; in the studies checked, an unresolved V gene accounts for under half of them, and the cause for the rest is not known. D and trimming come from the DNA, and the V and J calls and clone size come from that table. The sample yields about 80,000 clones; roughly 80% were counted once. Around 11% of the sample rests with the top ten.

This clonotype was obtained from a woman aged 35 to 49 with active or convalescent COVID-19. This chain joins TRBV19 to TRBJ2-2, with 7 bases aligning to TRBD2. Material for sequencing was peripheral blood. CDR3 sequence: CAVGATGLTPNTGELFF. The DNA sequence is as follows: TGTGCCGTAGGGGCGACGGGACTAACCCCGAACACCGGGGAGCTGTTTTTT.